Below are 29 T cell receptor beta chains sequenced from a single sample in a study of metastatic and nonmetastatic thyroid tumors. Each patient came to thyroid surgery without any prior treatment (of any kind). TCRdb re-called the PCR reads with MiXCR. The data hold about 7,600 clones, with 25% to 30% observed a single time. The sample comprised adjacent normal tissue. Every receptor here comes from a female donor with papillary thyroid cancer or a benign thyroid nodule (not recorded which). Some clones in this sample may be carry-over from other donors' samples.

With regard to this clone: This sample also contains other DNA sequences that code for the same CDR3. The rearrangement uses TRBV28 and TRBJ1-6; possible D gene TRBD1, 6 bases. Trimming stripped 8 bases from V and 6 bases from J, with 17 bases between. In germline, CDR1 is MDHEN, CDR2 SYDVKM. This CDR3 region has 15 residues. The CDR3 sequence: CASSFGDRSNSPLHF. In DNA, the CDR3 is TGTGCCAGCTCCTTTGGAGACAGGAGTAATTCACCCCTCCACTTT. The complete variable domain, with remaining parts taken from reference TRBV28 and TRBJ1-6, reads DVKVTQSSRYLVKRTGEKVFLECVQDMDHENMFWYRQDPGLGLRLIYFSYDVKMKEKGDIPEGYSVSREKKERFSLILESASTNQTSMYLCASSFGDRSNSPLHFGNGTRLTVT.

In this sample, this clone turned up many times. The chain combines TRBV7-9 with TRBJ2-7, with no clear D. Germline CDR1 is SEHNR and CDR2 is FQNEAQ (reference sequence). The CDR3 has 13 residues. With 7 bases removed from V and 0 bases from J, the gap between germline ends came to 10 bases. Here the CDR3 DNA reads TGTGCCAGCAACCTTTGGGGCTCCTACGAGCAGTACTTC. Translating it yields CASNLWGSYEQYF.

This clone was counted once. Without the conserved terminal phenylalanine or tryptophan, this CDR3 likely stems from a read error. The chain uses TRBV6-5 and TRBJ2-7; TRBD1 agrees at 7 bases. This CDR3 region has 15 residues. Germline V lookup: CDR1 MNHEY, CDR2 SVGAGI. This chain's CDR3 is CASRYSRQGPYEQYC. CDR3 nucleotides: TGTGCCAGCAGGTACTCTCGACAGGGCCCCTACGAGCAGTACTGC.

This chain connects TRBV7-6 to TRBJ2-2; TRBD2 is a possible D gene (5 bases). V lost 1 base and J 1 base, leaving 7 bases between the germline ends. The CDR3 contains 15 residues. CDR1 and CDR2 from the germline V gene are SGHVS and FNYEAQ. The CDR3 here is CASSLGGGNTGELFF. CDR3 DNA sequence: TGTGCCAGCAGCTTAGGTGGAGGGAACACCGGGGAGCTGTTTTTT.

This clone was recorded at least ten times. This may stem from a read error, because a much larger clone lies one nucleotide away. V and J are TRBV11-1 and TRBJ2-5; no reliable D call. Germline CDR1 SGHAT, CDR2 FQDESV (reference sequence). The CDR3 has 14 amino acids. The CDR3 spells CTSSVDTYQETQYF. The CDR3 region has the DNA TGTACCAGCAGCGTCGACACGTACCAAGAGACCCAGTACTTC. Full variable domain (rest looked up from reference TRBV11-1 and TRBJ2-5): EAEVAQSPRYKITEKSQAVAFWCDPISGHATLYWYRQILGQGPELLVQFQDESVVDDSQLPKDRFSAERLKGVDSTLKIQPAELGDSAMYLCTSSVDTYQETQYFGPGTRLLVL.

This chain uses TRBV20-1 with TRBJ2-2; 8 bases map to TRBD1. CDR1 and CDR2 from the germline V gene are DFQATT and SNEGSKA (reference sequence). CDR3 length equals 14 residues. Germline trimming cut 3 bases from V and 2 bases from J; bases unmatched to any gene: 2. The CDR3 sequence: CSARDRVNTGELFF. The CDR3 bases are TGCAGTGCTAGGGACAGGGTTAACACCGGGGAGCTGTTTTTT.

This clone rates as medium-sized. The chain couples TRBV11-2 to TRBJ2-7, with D possibly matching TRBD2 (5 bases). The CDR3 runs to 13 residues. The germline V gene has CDR1 SGHAT and CDR2 FQNNGV. Trimming cost V 6 bases and J 6 bases, with 15 bases left between them. The CDR3 spells CASSSGSLFEQYF. The CDR3 coding sequence is TGTGCCAGCAGTTCGGGGAGTCTATTCGAGCAGTACTTC.

This clone occurred a few times. This chain uses TRBV9 with TRBJ1-4, with 7 bases aligning to TRBD1. Trimming at V came to 3 bases and at J to 5 bases, leaving 4 bases not matched to a gene. Germline values: CDR1 SGDLS, CDR2 YYNGEE. This CDR3 has 14 residues. The CDR3 nucleotides are TGTGCCAGCAGCGGGACAGGTTACAATGAAAAACTGTTTTTT. Translated: CASSGTGYNEKLFF.

This clone is classed as medium-sized (0.01 to 0.1%). The chain has TRBV5-1 and TRBJ1-6; 12 positions agree with TRBD1. This CDR3 spans 14 amino acids. Per the germline V gene, CDR1 is SGHRS and CDR2 is YFSETQ. Trimming took 4 bases from V and 9 from J; bases not matched to a gene: 2. In DNA form, the CDR3 reads TGCGCCAGCAGCGGGACAGGGGGCCGTTCACCCCTCCACTTT. Translated, it gives CASSGTGGRSPLHF.

The chain uses TRBV11-1 and TRBJ1-5, with unresolved D. From germline, CDR1 is SGHAT and CDR2 FQDESV (reference sequence). Trimming cost V 5 bases and J 3 bases, with 17 bases left between them. The CDR3 is 16 amino acids. The CDR3 region is CASSRVAVAVNQPQHF. CDR3 coding DNA: TGTGCCAGCAGCAGGGTGGCAGTGGCGGTCAATCAGCCCCAGCATTTT.

The chain joins TRBV20-1 to TRBJ1-1; 11 bases are shared with TRBD1. Germline lookup yields CDR1 DFQATT and CDR2 SNEGSKA (reference sequence). J gave up 2 bases and V 3 bases, and 11 bases lay outside the gene matches. The CDR3 totals 17 residues. In DNA form, the CDR3 reads TGCAGTGCTAGTCGCACCGGGACAGGGGGATTTAACACTGAAGCTTTCTTT. It codes for CSASRTGTGGFNTEAFF.

This clone showed up many times. The chain joins TRBV30 to TRBJ2-1; D may be TRBD1 (5 bases). Trimming left V 0 bases short and J 5 bases short, with 8 bases between. The CDR3 spans 13 residues. CDR1 GTSNPN and CDR2 SVGIG come from the germline V gene (reference sequence). CDR3 DNA: TGTGCCTGGAGTGTAGGGGTGAACAATGAGCAGTTCTTC. Its translation is CAWSVGVNNEQFF. Full variable domain (missing parts from reference TRBV30 and TRBJ2-1): SQTIHQWPATLVQPVGSPLSLECTVEGTSNPNLYWYRQAAGRGLQLLFYSVGIGQISSEVPQNLSASRPQDRQFILSSKKLLLSDSGFYLCAWSVGVNNEQFFGPGTRLTVL.

Ten or more counts support this clone. The same CDR3 is also encoded by other DNA sequences in this sample. This rearrangement joins TRBV11-2 to TRBJ1-4, with D unresolved. The CDR3 is 14 residues long. Trimming took 5 bases from V and 11 from J, leaving 18 bases between them. CDR1 SGHAT and CDR2 FQNNGV come from the germline V gene. The CDR3 region is CASSPQVGGGKLFF. The CDR3 DNA follows: TGTGCCAGCAGCCCCCAAGTGGGAGGAGGGAAACTGTTTTTT.

The chain combines TRBV6-1 with TRBJ2-7, with 12 bases lining up with TRBD2. The CDR3 runs to 15 residues. Germline V gene lookup returns CDR1 MNHNS and CDR2 SASEGT. V shed 5 bases, J shed 6 bases, and the junction held 8 bases outside the gene matches. Here the CDR3 DNA reads TGTGCCAGCAGTAAAGGAGGGACTAGCGGGTTCGAGCAGTACTTC. Translating gives CASSKGGTSGFEQYF.

In its sample, this clone was seen a few times. Sequence at one end of the junction differs from germline and may be a read error. This rearrangement joins TRBV6-2 or TRBV6-3 to TRBJ1-5; TRBD1 might be the D (6 bases). The V gene's germline CDR1 is MNHEY and CDR2 SVGEGT. The CDR3 runs 13 residues. CDR3 nucleotide sequence: TGTGCCAGCAGTTACAGGGACAATCAGACCCAGCATTTT. Translation: CASSYRDNQTQHF.

The chain employs TRBV5-1 and TRBJ1-2, with D maybe TRBD1 (6 bases). The V gene lost 4 bases and the J gene lost 8 bases, with 12 bases spanning the gap. The CDR3 is made up of 12 amino acids. Germline-derived CDR1 and CDR2 are SGHRS and YFSETQ. The CDR3 is CASSRDIEGYTF. The CDR3 bases are TGCGCCAGCAGCCGGGACATTGAGGGCTACACCTTC. Combining the CDR3 with reference TRBV5-1 and TRBJ1-2 gives the whole variable domain KAGVTQTPRYLIKTRGQQVTLSCSPISGHRSVSWYQQTPGQGLQFLFEYFSETQRNKGNFPGRFSGRQFSNSRSEMNVSTLELGDSALYLCASSRDIEGYTFGSGTRLTVV.

This clone was counted a few times. The junction differs from germline at one of its ends, possibly a read error. The V call is TRBV7-2, the J call TRBJ1-2; the D is unclear. Germline loops: CDR1 SGHTA, CDR2 FQGNSA. This CDR3 has 12 residues. The chain's CDR3 is CVSSSTWSGYTF. The CDR3 coding sequence is TGTGTCAGCAGCTCAACATGGTCTGGCTACACCTTC.

This chain uses TRBV27 with TRBJ2-3, with D perhaps TRBD2 (5 bases). CDR1 and CDR2 (germline): MNHEY, SMNVEV (reference sequence). This CDR3 comprises 13 residues. V gave up 2 bases and J gave up 3 bases, with 6 bases separating them. The CDR3 DNA sequence: TGTGCCAGCAGTTTACCGGGGACAGATACGCAGTATTTT. It specifies CASSLPGTDTQYF.

Remarks on this clone: A read error may account for a junction end that differs from germline. This chain uses TRBV5-8 with TRBJ2-2, with D uncertain. This CDR3 comprises 13 residues. CDR1 is SGHTS, CDR2 YDEGEE, per germline. DNA of the CDR3: TGCGCCAGCAGAGTCCCCAACACCGGGGAGCTGTTTTTT. Residues: CASRVPNTGELFF.

This clone has only a few counts. The chain combines TRBV28 with TRBJ2-3, with 9 bases that match TRBD1. Germline CDR1 and CDR2: MDHEN and SYDVKM. There are 15 residues in the CDR3. Losses at the gene ends were 5 bases for V and 3 bases for J; bases not matched to a gene: 6. CDR3 loop: CASSPGTGRTDTQYF. The CDR3 DNA reads as TGTGCCAGCAGTCCTGGGACAGGGAGGACAGATACGCAGTATTTT.

This sequence joins TRBV6-6 and TRBJ1-3; D remains ambiguous. The germline gives CDR1 MNHNY, CDR2 SVGAGI (reference sequence). There are 16 residues in the CDR3. V dropped 0 bases and J dropped 0 bases, with 9 bases sitting between them. CDR3 amino acids: CASSYSRPSSGNTIYF. For the CDR3, the DNA is TGTGCCAGCAGTTACTCGAGGCCTAGCTCTGGAAACACCATATATTTT.

The table lists this clone with a few counts. A single base separates this from a much larger clone, so it may be a read error. This rearrangement joins TRBV6-1 to TRBJ2-7, with a possible D match to TRBD1 (6 bases). V was pared by 7 bases and J by 3 bases, with 19 bases between. This CDR3 is built from 15 residues. Germline lookup yields CDR1 MNHNS and CDR2 SASEGT. The chain's CDR3 is CASIRTASLGYEQYF. CDR3 nucleotide sequence: TGTGCCAGCATCCGGACAGCGAGTTTAGGCTACGAGCAGTACTTC.

The chain is built from TRBV28 and TRBJ1-6; possibly TRBD1 for D (5 bases). Trimming pared 5 bases from V and 13 bases from J, leaving 24 bases between. Germline loops: CDR1 MDHEN, CDR2 SYDVKM. This CDR3 is 16 amino acids long. CDR3 protein: CASSQPRVSQGSPLHF. CDR3 coding DNA: TGTGCCAGCAGTCAGCCTCGGGTCTCTCAGGGCTCTCCCCTCCACTTT.

The rearrangement links TRBV7-2 to TRBJ1-6; the D is unclear. This CDR3 contains 13 residues. V was pared by 4 bases and J by 10 bases, with 11 bases between. Germline-derived CDR1 and CDR2 are SGHTA and FQGNSA. The CDR3 loop reads CASSWRFNSPLHF. DNA for the CDR3: TGTGCCAGCAGCTGGAGGTTCAACTCACCCCTCCACTTT.

This clone was seen ten or more times. This chain uses TRBV7-8 with TRBJ2-5; 7 nucleotides align to TRBD1. V dropped 3 bases and J dropped 1; count of bases not matched to a gene: 8. Looked up from germline, CDR1 is SGHVS and CDR2 is FQNEAQ. The length of the CDR3 is 16 residues. The CDR3: CASSFGQVRGQETQYF. CDR3 coding DNA: TGTGCCAGCAGCTTCGGACAGGTTAGGGGCCAAGAGACCCAGTACTTC.

Ten or more counts support this clone. The chain's CDR3 is CASSVTTSGRAYEQFF. CDR3 DNA: TGTGCCAGCAGTGTAACAACTAGCGGGAGGGCCTATGAGCAGTTCTTC. The rearrangement uses TRBV6-1 and TRBJ2-1; 13 bases align to TRBD2. This CDR3 region has 16 residues. Germline CDR1 MNHNS, CDR2 SASEGT. Germline trimming cut 4 bases from V and 8 bases from J; bases unmatched to any gene: 8.

This clone has a handful of counts. This may be a read error: a much more frequent sequence differs by one nucleotide. The chain carries TRBV2 and TRBJ1-5, with D perhaps matching TRBD1 (5 bases). Germline CDR1 SNHLY, CDR2 FYNNEI. V lost 4 bases, J lost 1 base, and 14 bases lay in between. CDR3 length: 16 residues. This chain's CDR3 is CASSGWWGVSNQPQHF. DNA of the CDR3: TGTGCCAGCAGTGGGTGGTGGGGGGTGAGCAATCAGCCCCAGCATTTT.

On this clone: An end of the junction does not agree with germline; a read error may underlie this. The chain recombines TRBV7-7 with TRBJ2-5; possibly TRBD2 for D (6 bases). In germline, CDR1 is SSHAT, CDR2 FNYEAQ (reference sequence). The CDR3 spans 14 residues. Here the CDR3 reads CASSSGGPQETQYF. For the CDR3, the DNA is TGTGCTAGCAGCTCCGGGGGTCCCCAAGAGACCCAGTACTTC. The full variable domain, its missing parts supplied by reference TRBV7-7 and TRBJ2-5, is GAGVSQSPRYKVTKRGQDVTLRCDPISSHATLYWYQQALGQGPEFLTYFNYEAQPDKSGLPSDRFSAERPEGSISTLTIQRTEQRDSAMYRCASSSGGPQETQYFGPGTRLLVL.

A few counts support this clone. Other nucleotide sequences from this sample produce the same CDR3. The V gene is TRBV27, the J gene TRBJ2-7; D perhaps matches TRBD1 (7 bases). Per germline, CDR1 MNHEY and CDR2 SMNVEV (reference sequence). Trimming left V 2 bases short and J 3 bases short, with 20 bases between. CDR3 length: 17 amino acids. CDR3 region: CASSLGGGGIRDYEQYF. As DNA, the CDR3 is TGTGCCAGCAGTTTAGGAGGGGGCGGTATCAGGGACTACGAGCAGTACTTC.